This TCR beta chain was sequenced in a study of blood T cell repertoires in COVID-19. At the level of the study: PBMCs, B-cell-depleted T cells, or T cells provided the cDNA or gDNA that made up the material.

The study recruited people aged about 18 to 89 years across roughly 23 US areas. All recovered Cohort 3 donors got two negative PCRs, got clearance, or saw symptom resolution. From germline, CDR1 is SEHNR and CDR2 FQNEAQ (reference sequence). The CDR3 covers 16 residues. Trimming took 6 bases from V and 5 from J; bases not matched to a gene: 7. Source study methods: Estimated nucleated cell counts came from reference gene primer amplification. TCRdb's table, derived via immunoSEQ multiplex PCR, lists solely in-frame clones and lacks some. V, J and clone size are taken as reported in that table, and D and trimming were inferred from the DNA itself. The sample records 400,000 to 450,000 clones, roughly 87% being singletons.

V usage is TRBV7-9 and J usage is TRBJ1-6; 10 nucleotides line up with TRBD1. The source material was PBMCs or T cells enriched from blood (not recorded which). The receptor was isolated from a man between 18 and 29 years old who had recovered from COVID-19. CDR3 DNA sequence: TGTGCCAGCAGGATCGGGACAGGGGTGAATAATTCACCCCTCCACTTT. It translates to CASRIGTGVNNSPLHF.